The clone carrying this TCR beta chain was picked up many times. Its target is not known. These data originate in a study of T cells in Graves' hyperthyroidism and ophthalmopathy. Study-level findings and limits: Ophthalmopathy was model-predicted a median roughly 6.2 months pre-onset.

CDR3 length: 11 residues. The V and J ends lost 8 bases and 5 bases respectively, with 6 bases between them. The investigators amplified TCR beta CDR3 regions from RNA transcripts. Carried out on the TCR CDR3, a first-round RT-PCR used the HTBI primer set. Using its own MiXCR run on the multiplex PCR reads, TCRdb lists one record per CDR3 protein. The sample records fewer than 600,000 distinct CDR3 sequences, under 15% being singletons. Exclusion of patients followed from uncontrolled infection, other autoimmune disease, pregnancy or lactation. Together with thyroid ultrasound, orbital computed tomography, serum thyroxine and TRAb, clinical symptoms were used for diagnoses.

V gene TRBV12-3 or TRBV12-4 combines with J gene TRBJ2-2; D is uncertain. The sample comprised blood. This receptor was obtained from a woman aged 18-30 years with Graves' hyperthyroidism. Here the CDR3 reads CASVKTGELFF. The CDR3 nucleotides read TGTGCCAGCGTAAAAACCGGGGAGCTGTTTTTT.